This TCR beta chain stems from a study of blood T cells in healthy people across ages (dated by TCRdb to between 2015 and 2016). About the investigation overall: Template switching captured roughly one uniquely barcoded TCR beta cDNA molecule per two T cells in model experiments. The study analyzed two additional independent replicas of 1 million unique cDNA reads from the same blood draw for two donors, one aged 18 to 30 and one aged 80 or older. Age-related changes in TCR beta repertoire diversity were measured in the study by deep sequencing normalized with unique cDNA molecular identifiers. Four age groups were formed from the donors: young (average approximately 16 years), middle-aged (approximately 42), aged (approximately 60) and long-lived (roughly 88). To avoid experimental bias, donors of different ages were spread randomly across the sequencing lanes. Paper-wide results and their limitations: Estimates of total diversity from one million sequenced T cells were regarded as lower bounds and underestimates. Because profiling used bulk unsorted PBMCs, naive and antigen-experienced compartments could not be compared conclusively. Because the CMV infection status of the donors was unknown, age-related changes in expanded clonotypes may potentially have been confounded. The percentage of naive T cells measured by flow cytometry correlated strongly with observed TCR beta diversity. As age increased, observed TCR beta diversity per million T cells dropped in a roughly linear way, and a significant reduction was already evident by age 40. Compared with the aged group, more naive CD4+ T cells, fewer expanded clones and increased TCR diversity were shown by the long-lived group, suggesting age selection.

The approximately 41 donors, aged roughly 6 to 90 years, were systemically healthy Caucasian individuals from Russia. Each donor gave around 9.9 milliliters of peripheral blood, collected into EDTA-treated Vacutainer tubes. PBMCs were isolated by Ficoll-Paque density-gradient centrifugation, with at least 6 million obtained per sample. Total RNA was extracted from PBMCs with Trizol reagent, with at least 5 micrograms obtained per sample. The percentages of naive CD45RAhigh/CD27high T cells were determined by flow cytometry on a PBMC aliquot from every donor. This clonotype was recorded a few times. Its antigen is still unknown. Base qualities are not at hand, and no much larger clone is one base apart. Preparation of the library involved 5' RACE. Sequencing instrument: Illumina HiSeq 2500. A second PCR of roughly 6 to 11 cycles was run with a J-beta primer mix and a sample-barcoded 5' primer. A unique molecular identifier was introduced onto each TCR beta cDNA molecule by a template-switch 5' adaptor carrying 12 random nucleotides. Each sample yielded at least 3 million CDR3-containing paired-end reads. First-strand cDNA was synthesized from all RNA with the Mint cDNA synthesis kit, primed by a TRBC-specific oligonucleotide. Following uracil-DNA glycosylase treatment, all cDNA underwent a first 18-cycle PCR with the universal primers M1SS and BC2_uni_R. Regarding the original processing steps: For normalization, 1 million high-quality reads, each with a distinct molecular identifier, were randomly selected from each sample. Reads with shared molecular identifiers were discarded instead of being binned into consensus sequences. MiTCR, run with a Q25 quality threshold and the strictest error-elimination algorithm, handled CDR3 identification, clonotype clustering and error correction. Lower-bound total TCR beta diversity was estimated with a nonparametric unseen species model using Euler transformation. The public sequencing data were trimmed at Q25 with fastp and processed into clonotypes with MiXCR by TCRdb, which kept only in-frame beta chains. Each record represents a unique CDR3 protein, reported with the most common genes and DNA among its rows. These V and J calls derive from TCRdb rather than the authors' analysis. The sample data list under 2 million distinct CDR3 sequences, and about 35% of these were observed just once. The top ten hold approximately 10% of the sample.

Counted from cysteine to phenylalanine, this CDR3 has 17 amino acids. Solely the CDR3 DNA is kept, with 51 bases framed from the first base. V lost 0 bases and J lost 5 bases, and the count of bases not matched to a germline gene is 12. From a lookup of the germline V gene (reference sequence), CDR1 and CDR2 are DFQATT and SNEGSKA. The sample consisted of blood. The clonotype comes from a woman aged 25 to 39 in good health. This sequence uses TRBV20-1 and TRBJ2-5; the central 10 bases match TRBD2. The DNA sequence follows: TGCAGTGCTAGAGATGCTTCTAGCGGGGGATGGTGGGAGACCCAGTACTTC. Its product reads: CSARDASSGGWWETQYF.